This T cell receptor (beta chain) was recorded in a study of long-term antiretroviral therapy in people with HIV. At the survey level, the v3.0 immunoSEQ assay was run. Sequenced by immunoSEQ multiplex PCR; TCRdb stores in-frame clones only, minus some. The repertoire includes about 23,000 clones, approximately 85% of them detected once, and 6.5% to 7.5% sits in the top ten. The CDR3 has 13 amino acids. The V gene lost 0 bases and the J gene lost 8 bases, with 13 bases spanning the gap. CDR1 GTSNPN and CDR2 SVGIG come from the germline V gene (reference sequence). The origin of this receptor is a man in his thirties or forties with HIV. Source: unsorted PBMCs, taken 1.5 years after starting antiretroviral therapy. This chain uses TRBV30 with TRBJ1-2; TRBD1 is a possible D gene (6 bases). CDR3 amino acids: CAWSVLSGAGYTF. In DNA, the CDR3 is TGTGCCTGGAGTGTACTCTCAGGGGCCGGCTACACCTTC.